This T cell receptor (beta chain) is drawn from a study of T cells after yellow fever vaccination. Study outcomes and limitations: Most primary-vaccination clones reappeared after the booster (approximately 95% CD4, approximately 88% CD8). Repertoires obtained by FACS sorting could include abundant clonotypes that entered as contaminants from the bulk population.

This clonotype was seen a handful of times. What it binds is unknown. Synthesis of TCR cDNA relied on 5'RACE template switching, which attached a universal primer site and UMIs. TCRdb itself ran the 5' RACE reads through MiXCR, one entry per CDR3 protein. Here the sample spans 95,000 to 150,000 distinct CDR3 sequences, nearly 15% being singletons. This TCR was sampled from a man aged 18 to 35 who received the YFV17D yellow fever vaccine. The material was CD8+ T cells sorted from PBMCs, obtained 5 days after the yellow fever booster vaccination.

The CDR3 spells CASSQKDSPIIHPYEQYV. In nucleotides, the CDR3 is TGCGCCAGCAGTCAAAAAGACAGTCCGATAATACACCCCTACGAGCAGTACGTC. The chain recombines TRBV23-1 with TRBJ2-7; possibly TRBD1 for D (5 bases). TRBV23-1 is annotated as an ORF whose role is uncertain. With 2 bases removed from V and 2 bases from J, the gap between germline ends came to 22 bases. The CDR3 totals 18 residues.